The 16 T cell receptor beta chains below all came from one sample that was sequenced in a study of blood T cell repertoires in COVID-19 (dated by TCRdb to 2020 to 2022). Libraries were constructed by the immunoSEQ multiplex PCR assay. TCRdb holds this immuneACCESS table with in-frame rearrangements only. Some clones are missing; in checked studies, unresolved V genes explain under half, and the rest has no known cause. The sample has 64,000 or so clones on record, 75% to 85% of them singletons. The ten largest clones represent around 13% of the sample. The sequencing input was peripheral blood. The origin of the receptors is a human donor in a cohort sampled during active COVID-19.

The V and J genes are TRBV29-1 and TRBJ2-2; D remains unclear. CDR1 is SQVTM and CDR2 is ANQGSEA in the germline V gene. The V and J ends lost 6 bases and 0 bases respectively, with 11 bases between them. The CDR3 has 14 residues. The CDR3 DNA reads TGCAGCGTCCAGACAAACCCGAACACCGGGGAGCTGTTTTTT. Its protein is CSVQTNPNTGELFF.

This clone was observed a handful of times. CDR3 in amino acids: CASSEVAGNRNGYTF. The DNA of the CDR3 is TGTGCCAGCAGTGAAGTGGCAGGGAACAGGAATGGCTACACCTTC. This chain links TRBV2 with TRBJ1-2, with D possibly TRBD1 on 5 matching bases. Per the germline V gene, CDR1 is SNHLY and CDR2 is FYNNEI. Trimming removed 1 base from V and 6 bases from J, with 15 bases in between. CDR3 length: 15 amino acids.

The chain links TRBV18 to TRBJ1-1; D remains ambiguous. Between the trimmed V and J ends, which lost 4 bases and 6 bases, there was a span of 9 bases. This CDR3 comprises 12 residues. CDR1 and CDR2 (germline): KGHSH, LQKENI. The CDR3: CASSQRTSEAFF. DNA for the CDR3: TGTGCCAGCTCACAGCGAACTTCTGAAGCTTTCTTT.

The chain uses TRBV2 and TRBJ1-1; weak D call: TRBD1 (6 bases). Germline CDR1 is SNHLY and CDR2 is FYNNEI. Deletions cut 4 bases from V and 7 bases from J, with 13 bases between. The CDR3 contains 13 residues. CDR3 coding DNA: TGTGCCAGCAGTGCTAGGCAGGGGCTTGAAGCTTTCTTT. It codes for CASSARQGLEAFF.

The chain couples TRBV7-6 to TRBJ1-3; D gene ambiguous. Germline values: CDR1 SGHVS, CDR2 FNYEAQ. The CDR3 has 14 residues. V dropped 5 bases and J dropped 4 bases, with 12 bases sitting between them. The DNA of the CDR3 is TGTGCCAGCAGCGAGGCGGGGTCGGGAAACACCATATATTTT. Protein: CASSEAGSGNTIYF.

The chain carries TRBV19 and TRBJ1-6, with 7 bases that match TRBD1. The germline V gene has CDR1 LNHDA and CDR2 SQIVND (reference sequence). The CDR3 extends over 13 amino acids. The trim removed 5 bases at V and 8 bases at J, leaving 3 bases unmatched. The CDR3 DNA sequence: TGTGCCAGTAGTTCGGGACAGTATTCACCCCTCCACTTT. This translates into CASSSGQYSPLHF.

V and J are TRBV6-5 and TRBJ2-7; D is perhaps TRBD1 (5 bases). The CDR3 sequence is 14 residues long. Between the trimmed V and J ends, which lost 5 bases and 2 bases, there was a span of 13 bases. Per germline, CDR1 MNHEY and CDR2 SVGAGI. The CDR3 nucleotides read TGTGCCAGCAGTCTACTCCAGGGTCCCTACGAGCAGTACTTC. Its translation is CASSLLQGPYEQYF.

This chain links TRBV5-1 with TRBJ2-5; D not resolved. CDR3 length: 15 amino acids. With 0 bases removed from V and 4 bases from J, the gap between germline ends came to 13 bases. The germline V gene encodes CDR1 SGHRS and CDR2 YFSETQ. The CDR3: CASSLALAERETQYF. DNA for the CDR3: TGCGCCAGCAGCTTGGCGTTGGCGGAAAGAGAGACCCAGTACTTC. Full variable domain (rest looked up from reference TRBV5-1 and TRBJ2-5): KAGVTQTPRYLIKTRGQQVTLSCSPISGHRSVSWYQQTPGQGLQFLFEYFSETQRNKGNFPGRFSGRQFSNSRSEMNVSTLELGDSALYLCASSLALAERETQYFGPGTRLLVL.

In its sample, this clone was seen once. The chain links TRBV5-8 to TRBJ1-2, with no clear D. CDR1 is SGHTS, CDR2 YDEGEE, per germline. The length of the CDR3 is 15 residues. Trimming removed 0 bases at V and 4 bases at J, with 13 bases between. The CDR3, as DNA: TGTGCCAGCAGCTTGGGGCAGGCGGGCGGCTATGGCTACACCTTC. It yields the protein CASSLGQAGGYGYTF. The variable domain in full, with the rest retrieved from reference TRBV5-8 and TRBJ1-2, is EAGVTQSPTHLIKTRGQQATLRCSPISGHTSVYWYQQALGLGLQFLLWYDEGEERNRGNFPPRFSGRQFPNYSSELNVNALELEDSALYLCASSLGQAGGYGYTFGSGTRLTVV.

This chain links TRBV29-1 with TRBJ2-1; 15 bases line up with TRBD2. The ends lost 7 bases at V and 8 bases at J; junction bases unmatched: 3. In germline, CDR1 is SQVTM, CDR2 ANQGSEA. The CDR3 length is 13 residues. CDR3 residues: CSGGLAGGYEQFF. The CDR3 DNA is TGCAGCGGGGGACTAGCGGGGGGATATGAGCAGTTCTTC.

V is TRBV5-1 and J is TRBJ1-2, with 10 bases matching TRBD1. There are 14 residues in the CDR3. Trimming at V came to 4 bases and at J to 6 bases, leaving 6 bases not matched to a gene. Germline V lookup: CDR1 SGHRS, CDR2 YFSETQ. The CDR3 loop reads CASSVGTGVNGYTF. CDR3 DNA: TGCGCCAGCAGCGTGGGGACAGGGGTAAATGGCTACACCTTC.

This clone came up once. The chain carries TRBV19 and TRBJ1-1, with TRBD1 matching 7 bases. J lost 4 bases, V lost 5 bases, and 7 bases had no gene match. The CDR3 runs 14 residues. Germline CDR1 and CDR2: LNHDA and SQIVND (reference sequence). Here the CDR3 reads CASSLTGQGTEAFF. The CDR3 bases are TGTGCCAGTAGTCTGACAGGGCAGGGCACTGAAGCTTTCTTT.

V gene TRBV27 combines with J gene TRBJ2-2; a possible D gene is TRBD1 (5 bases). Looked up from germline, CDR1 is MNHEY and CDR2 is SMNVEV (reference sequence). The CDR3 runs to 14 residues. V lost 8 bases and J lost 2, with 12 bases in between. CDR3 residues: CASQRQPNTGELFF. The CDR3 DNA follows: TGTGCCAGCCAAAGACAGCCAAACACCGGGGAGCTGTTTTTT.

This clone appeared a single time. The genes are TRBV14 and TRBJ2-1; 7 bases are a match to TRBD2. Germline CDR1 is SGHDN and CDR2 is FVKESK. Unmatched junction bases numbered 10, after V lost 8 bases and J lost 9 bases. CDR3 length: 13 residues. The CDR3 spells CASWRGNFLEQFF. The CDR3 region has the DNA TGTGCCAGCTGGCGGGGGAACTTCCTTGAGCAGTTCTTC.

The chain's CDR3 is CASSPGPGTVLSYEQYF. CDR3 bases: TGTGCCAGCAGCCCAGGGCCCGGGACAGTCCTCTCCTACGAGCAGTACTTC. The chain combines TRBV11-2 with TRBJ2-7; 7 bases are shared with TRBD1. V shed 5 bases, J shed 0 bases, and the junction held 13 bases outside the gene matches. Per the germline V gene, CDR1 is SGHAT and CDR2 is FQNNGV. There are 17 residues in the CDR3.

This clone was seen just once. The chain recombines TRBV6-5 with TRBJ1-1; 8 bases are a match to TRBD1. The CDR3 is made up of 15 amino acids. Germline loops: CDR1 MNHEY, CDR2 SVGAGI. V lost 7 bases to trimming and J lost 2 bases; unmatched junction nucleotides: 9. CDR3 amino acids: CASIRDRGGNTEAFF. The CDR3, as DNA: TGTGCCAGCATACGAGACAGGGGCGGTAACACTGAAGCTTTCTTT.